A single sample gave rise to the 21 T cell receptor beta chains below, sequenced in a study of T cells in narcolepsy. Sequencing was performed with immunoSEQ multiplex PCR; in TCRdb, only in-frame clones are kept and a portion is missing. Of under 2,500 clones listed, approximately 24% are singletons. The antigens of these receptors remain unknown. The sequenced material came from cultured CD4+ T cells from cerebrospinal fluid. The receptors shown here come from a human donor with narcolepsy.

V and J are TRBV19 and TRBJ1-5; D call uncertain. CDR1 is LNHDA, CDR2 SQIVND, per germline (reference sequence). CDR3 size: 15 residues. Trimming removed 5 bases from V and 0 bases from J, with 11 bases in between. The CDR3 DNA reads as TGTGCCAGTAGTTGGGCGGGGAATAGCAATCAGCCCCAGCATTTT. Encoded protein: CASSWAGNSNQPQHF.

This clone was picked up a small number of times. The CDR3 bases are TGTGCCAGCAGCCCAAGGGGACAGGCTTACAATGAGCAGTTCTTC. Protein sequence: CASSPRGQAYNEQFF. The rearrangement joins TRBV7-9 to TRBJ2-1; the match to TRBD1 covers 8 bases. J gave up 4 bases and V 5 bases, and 7 bases lay outside the gene matches. Germline CDR1 SEHNR, CDR2 FQNEAQ (reference sequence). This CDR3 region has 15 residues.

The rearrangement uses TRBV6-6 and TRBJ2-5, with 9 nucleotides matching TRBD1. The CDR3 has 14 residues. Germline-derived CDR1 and CDR2 are MNHNY and SVGAGI (reference sequence). V shed 8 bases and J 5 bases; nucleotides not matched to a gene: 9. CDR3 in DNA: TGTGCCAGCGCCCGGGACAGGGTGGGCGAGACCCAGTACTTC. Protein sequence: CASARDRVGETQYF.

Details on this clone: One base separates it from a far larger clone, so it is likely a read error. This chain links TRBV27 with TRBJ2-6, with D unclear. CDR3 size: 15 residues. Germline-derived CDR1 and CDR2 are MNHEY and SMNVEV (reference sequence). Trimming pared 4 bases from V and 2 bases from J, leaving 9 bases between. CDR3 loop: CASSSLTAGANVLTF. CDR3 DNA sequence: TGTGCCAGCAGTTCCTTGACTGCTGGGGCCAACGTCCTGACTTTC.

The chain has TRBV11-2 and TRBJ1-5; tentatively, D is TRBD1 (6 bases). Germline CDR1 and CDR2: SGHAT and FQNNGV. V was pared by 5 bases and J by 9 bases, with 14 bases between. The CDR3 loop spans 13 amino acids. The DNA for the CDR3 is TGTGCCAGCAGCGTGGGGGGGGCCGGGCCCCAGCATTTT. Translation: CASSVGGAGPQHF.

The rearrangement uses TRBV5-5 and TRBJ2-1; 8 bases line up with TRBD2. Germline CDR1 and CDR2: SGHKS and YYEKEE (reference sequence). The trim removed 2 bases at V and 6 bases at J, leaving 10 bases unmatched. CDR3 length: 16 residues. CDR3 loop: CASSLARSGGVNEQFF. The CDR3 DNA reads TGTGCCAGCAGCTTAGCGCGGAGCGGGGGAGTCAATGAGCAGTTCTTC. Looking up the rest from reference TRBV5-5 and TRBJ2-1 gives the full variable domain: DAGVTQSPTHLIKTRGQQVTLRCSPISGHKSVSWYQQVLGQGPQFIFQYYEKEERGRGNFPDRFSARQFPNYSSELNVNALLLGDSALYLCASSLARSGGVNEQFFGPGTRLTVL.

In its sample, this clone was seen a few times. V is TRBV11-2 and J is TRBJ1-4; D ambiguous. Germline lookup yields CDR1 SGHAT and CDR2 FQNNGV. CDR3 length equals 13 residues. V was shortened by 3 bases and J by 7 bases, with 9 bases between the two germline ends. The CDR3 here is CASSFGSVEKLFF. The DNA of the CDR3 is TGTGCCAGCAGCTTCGGGTCCGTTGAAAAACTGTTTTTT.

Only a few counts were recorded for this clone. Its ends do not fully match the called genes, so a read error is possible. Other DNA sequences in this sample translate to the same CDR3. This chain links TRBV5-5 with TRBJ1-5, with D uncertain. Germline lookup yields CDR1 SGHKS and CDR2 YYEKEE (reference sequence). The CDR3 totals 14 residues. The CDR3 loop reads CASSQDLGNQPQHF. DNA of the CDR3: TGCGCCAGCAGCCAAGATCTGGGGAATCAGCCCCAGCATTTT.

The V and J genes are TRBV7-2 and TRBJ1-3; a weak D match, TRBD1 (5 bases). Trimming pared 3 bases from V and 2 bases from J, leaving 8 bases between. This CDR3 region has 14 residues. Germline assignment: CDR1 SGHTA and CDR2 FQGNSA. The CDR3 sequence is CASSLWGAGNTIYF. The DNA for the CDR3 is TGTGCCAGCAGCTTGTGGGGGGCTGGAAACACCATATATTTT.

The chain couples TRBV5-6 to TRBJ1-2; 7 bases line up with TRBD1. The CDR3 has 14 amino acids. CDR1 is SGHDT, CDR2 YYEEEE, per germline. V gave up 2 bases and J gave up 10 bases; unmatched junction bases: 11. DNA of the CDR3: TGTGCCAGCAGCTTAGGGGGCCGGGACACTGACTACACCTTC. The encoded protein is CASSLGGRDTDYTF.

This clone was seen once. The rearrangement uses TRBV11-2 and TRBJ1-5; 7 bases line up with TRBD1. The CDR3 sequence is 15 residues long. The V and J ends lost 5 bases and 0 bases, in that order; junction bases with no gene match: 4. Germline V gene data show CDR1 as SGHAT and CDR2 as FQNNGV. Written as DNA, the CDR3 is TGTGCCAGCAGCCCCAACAGGGGTAGCAATCAGCCCCAGCATTTT. It codes for CASSPNRGSNQPQHF.

This clone was recorded a few times. The DNA of the CDR3 is TGTGCCAGCTCACCACCGTCGGTGGAGACCCAGTACTTC. The encoded protein is CASSPPSVETQYF. The chain joins TRBV18 to TRBJ2-5; the D is unclear. This CDR3 region has 13 residues. V shed 0 bases and J shed 5 bases, with 7 bases lying between them. Germline V gene sequence: CDR1 KGHSH, CDR2 LQKENI.

The chain recombines TRBV7-9 with TRBJ2-7; D gene unclear. Trimming cost V 5 bases and J 7 bases, with 15 bases left between them. The CDR3 is 13 amino acids. The V gene's germline CDR1 is SEHNR and CDR2 FQNEAQ (reference sequence). In DNA form, the CDR3 reads TGTGCCAGCAGCCATAACTTAGTGGGGGAGCAGTACTTC. This gives the protein CASSHNLVGEQYF. The entire variable domain, with the rest obtained from reference TRBV7-9 and TRBJ2-7, is as follows: DTGVSQNPRHKITKRGQNVTFRCDPISEHNRLYWYRQTLGQGPEFLTYFQNEAQLEKSRLLSDRFSAERPKGSFSTLEIQRTEQGDSAMYLCASSHNLVGEQYFGPGTRLTVT.

In its sample, this clone is hyperexpanded. The CDR3 here is CASSFHRTSNTEAFF. The CDR3 region has the DNA TGTGCCAGCAGTTTCCATAGGACTTCGAACACTGAAGCTTTCTTT. The chain uses TRBV6-5 and TRBJ1-1; no clear D gene. Germline-derived CDR1 and CDR2 are MNHEY and SVGAGI. The CDR3 is 15 amino acids. Trimming took off 4 bases at V and 1 base at J, with 13 bases between the two ends.

This clone was detected only a few times. The CDR3 DNA follows: TGTGCCAGCAGCCCAGGAGTTGGGGCGCCGGGTGAAAAACTGTTTTTT. It codes for CASSPGVGAPGEKLFF. The chain joins TRBV7-8 to TRBJ1-4, with D possibly matching TRBD1 (5 bases). Germline loops: CDR1 SGHVS, CDR2 FQNEAQ. The CDR3 contains 16 residues. V lost 5 bases, J lost 7 bases, and 20 bases lay in between.

Worth noting for this clone: The junction departs from the called germline gene at one end, perhaps through a read error. V gene TRBV30 combines with J gene TRBJ1-1; tentatively, D is TRBD1 (6 bases). The CDR3 has 16 amino acids. Germline loops: CDR1 GTSNPN, CDR2 SVGIG (reference sequence). The CDR3 DNA sequence: TGTGGCTGGATTGCCTGGGGGGCTCCCATGAACACTGAAGCTTTCTTT. It codes for CGWIAWGAPMNTEAFF.

Note on this clone: Given a far larger clone just one base away, this is likely a sequencing read error. The V call is TRBV5-1, the J call TRBJ1-2, with 9 bases lining up with TRBD1. Germline lookup yields CDR1 SGHRS and CDR2 YFSETQ. The CDR3 is 18 amino acids. The CDR3: CASSRTPGQGVTNYCYTF. DNA for the CDR3: TGCGCCAGCAGCCGGACCCCGGGACAGGGCGTTACTAACTATTGCTACACCTTC.

Concerning this clone: It may be a read error: a sequence one base away is much more abundant. J is TRBJ2-3 and V is TRBV7-6; D is unresolved. This CDR3 spans 13 amino acids. Germline CDR1 and CDR2: SGHVS and FNYEAQ. The CDR3 is CASILRPTDTQYF. The CDR3, as DNA: TGTGCCAGCATCTTAAGGCCCACAGATACGCAGTATTTT.

This clone qualifies as hyperexpanded. The rearrangement uses TRBV18 and TRBJ1-1; no clear D gene. The CDR3 runs 12 residues. The V and J ends lost 5 bases and 5 bases respectively, with 9 bases between them. The germline CDR1 and CDR2 sequences are KGHSH and LQKENI. CDR3 in amino acids: CASSGWDTEAFF. The CDR3 DNA reads as TGTGCCAGCTCAGGGTGGGATACTGAAGCTTTCTTT.

The chain employs TRBV7-6 and TRBJ2-5, with D possibly matching TRBD2 (6 bases). The length of the CDR3 is 13 residues. Trimming took off 6 bases at V and 5 bases at J, with 13 bases between the two ends. Looked up from germline, CDR1 is SGHVS and CDR2 is FNYEAQ. This CDR3 is CASRLASAETQYF. The CDR3, as DNA: TGTGCCAGCAGGCTAGCGAGCGCGGAGACCCAGTACTTC.

The chain employs TRBV5-3 and TRBJ2-7, with a possible D match to TRBD2 (6 bases). TRBV5-3 is an ORF; its function is uncertain. Trimming stripped 8 bases from V and 4 bases from J, with 19 bases between. The CDR3 extends over 14 amino acids. As DNA, the CDR3 is TGTGCCAGCAGCCGGGGGTCGGGGAAATACGAGCAGTACTTC. This gives the protein CASSRGSGKYEQYF.